Below are 18 T cell receptor beta chains sequenced from a single sample in a study of cytomegalovirus exposure and HLA in healthy donors. Data came from immunoSEQ multiplex PCR; TCRdb stores just in-frame clones and leaves some out. The sample has over 85,000 clones, about 95% seen once. The sample was PBMCs. Receptors originate from a woman between 18 and 29 years old in good health and CMV-seronegative.

This CDR3 reads CASSLGSSGQNLHF. As DNA, the CDR3 is TGTGCCAGCAGCTTAGGTTCGTCCGGACAGAACCTCCACTTT. The chain joins TRBV7-2 to TRBJ1-6; perhaps TRBD1 as D (6 bases). Germline-derived CDR1 and CDR2 are SGHTA and FQGNSA. The CDR3 consists of 14 residues. V lost 1 base, J lost 15 bases, and 16 bases lay in between.

This chain uses TRBV30 with TRBJ1-5; D remains unclear. V was pared by 0 bases and J by 5 bases, with 8 bases between. CDR1 is GTSNPN, CDR2 SVGIG, per germline (reference sequence). CDR3 length: 13 residues. CDR3 DNA sequence: TGTGCCTGGAGTGTACAGTCGGATCAGCCCCAGCATTTT. This gives the protein CAWSVQSDQPQHF. Complete variable domain (other parts from reference TRBV30 and TRBJ1-5): SQTIHQWPATLVQPVGSPLSLECTVEGTSNPNLYWYRQAAGRGLQLLFYSVGIGQISSEVPQNLSASRPQDRQFILSSKKLLLSDSGFYLCAWSVQSDQPQHFGDGTRLSIL.

This chain uses TRBV4-3 with TRBJ2-7; TRBD1 matches at 8 bases. Germline lookup yields CDR1 LGHNA and CDR2 YSLEER. The V segment lost 0 bases and the J segment 4 bases; nucleotides outside the gene matches: 5. The CDR3 extends over 15 amino acids. CDR3 bases: TGCGCCAGCAGCCAAGACAGGACAGGGAGTTACGAGCAGTACTTC. Its translation is CASSQDRTGSYEQYF.

The rearrangement joins TRBV30 to TRBJ1-6; D call uncertain. The V gene's germline CDR1 is GTSNPN and CDR2 SVGIG (reference sequence). This CDR3 is 14 amino acids long. The V gene lost 0 bases and the J gene lost 7 bases, with 10 bases spanning the gap. The DNA for the CDR3 is TGTGCCTGGAGTGTGAGAAGCGCGAATTCACCCCTCCACTTT. This encodes CAWSVRSANSPLHF.

The J gene is TRBJ1-5, the V gene TRBV7-9; D is uncertain. Germline loops: CDR1 SEHNR, CDR2 FQNEAQ (reference sequence). V dropped 1 base and J dropped 0 bases, with 10 bases sitting between them. The length of the CDR3 is 16 residues. CDR3 sequence reads: CASSLGTDVSNQPQHF. In nucleotides, the CDR3 is TGTGCCAGCAGCTTAGGTACAGACGTTAGCAATCAGCCCCAGCATTTT.

Here the CDR3 reads CASSLETSGRTDTQYF. The DNA of the CDR3 is TGTGCCAGCAGTTTAGAGACTAGCGGACGCACAGATACGCAGTATTTT. The rearrangement uses TRBV2 and TRBJ2-3, with 9 bases fitting TRBD2. J lost 1 base, V lost 5 bases, and 7 bases had no gene match. The CDR3 runs to 16 residues. From germline, CDR1 is SNHLY and CDR2 FYNNEI.

The chain recombines TRBV18 with TRBJ2-2; D remains ambiguous. Germline CDR1 reads KGHSH; CDR2 reads LQKENI. CDR3 length equals 16 residues. The V gene lost 3 bases and the J gene lost 3 bases, with 14 bases spanning the gap. The DNA of the CDR3 is TGTGCCAGCTCACCCAAGTCCGAGAGCTACACCGGGGAGCTGTTTTTT. Translation: CASSPKSESYTGELFF.

The chain uses TRBV9 and TRBJ2-7, with 11 nucleotides matching TRBD2. This CDR3 has 15 residues. After removal of 3 bases from V and 3 bases from J, the junction contained 5 bases not matched to a gene. Germline V gene data show CDR1 as SGDLS and CDR2 as YYNGEE. The CDR3 here is CASSAGTSGFYEQYF. The CDR3 nucleotides read TGTGCCAGCAGCGCCGGGACTAGCGGATTCTACGAGCAGTACTTC. The whole variable domain, remainder taken from reference TRBV9 and TRBJ2-7, is DSGVTQTPKHLITATGQRVTLRCSPRSGDLSVYWYQQSLDQGLQFLIQYYNGEERAKGNILERFSAQQFPDLHSELNLSSLELGDSALYFCASSAGTSGFYEQYFGPGTRLTVT.

The chain carries TRBV7-4 and TRBJ1-5; possibly TRBD1 for D (6 bases). The CDR3 has 16 residues. Germline CDR1 is SGHVT and CDR2 is SQSDAQ. The V gene lost 1 base and the J gene lost 5 bases, with 15 bases spanning the gap. The CDR3: CASSLGWGRVDQPQHF. DNA of the CDR3: TGTGCCAGCAGCTTAGGATGGGGGCGGGTGGATCAGCCCCAGCATTTT.

The chain recombines TRBV7-6 with TRBJ2-7; tentatively, D is TRBD2 (6 bases). This CDR3 has 14 amino acids. Germline-derived CDR1 and CDR2 are SGHVS and FNYEAQ. V was trimmed by 1 base and J by 3 bases, leaving 10 bases between them. The CDR3 region is CASSLGGGFYEQYF. The CDR3 coding sequence is TGTGCCAGCAGCTTAGGGGGAGGATTCTACGAGCAGTACTTC.

The chain is built from TRBV30 and TRBJ2-7, with 8 bases fitting TRBD2. This CDR3 region has 14 residues. Looked up from germline, CDR1 is GTSNPN and CDR2 is SVGIG (reference sequence). V dropped 5 bases and J dropped 3; count of bases not matched to a gene: 9. In nucleotides, the CDR3 is TGTGCCTGGGGGAAGAGCGGGAGTTACTACGAGCAGTACTTC. Translated: CAWGKSGSYYEQYF.

The chain is built from TRBV5-4 and TRBJ2-1; D is perhaps TRBD1 (5 bases). V was clipped by 0 bases and J by 8 bases, with 15 bases between them. Germline V gene sequence: CDR1 SGHNT, CDR2 YYREEE (reference sequence). This CDR3 contains 15 residues. The CDR3 reads CASSLGQGAMDEQFF. DNA for the CDR3: TGTGCCAGCAGCTTGGGTCAGGGTGCTATGGATGAGCAGTTCTTC.

The J gene is TRBJ2-1, the V gene TRBV6-1; 10 bases line up with TRBD2. This CDR3 contains 14 residues. CDR1 and CDR2 from the germline V gene are MNHNS and SASEGT. V shed 5 bases and J 7 bases; nucleotides not matched to a gene: 5. Written as DNA, the CDR3 is TGTGCCAGCAGTTCAGCGGGGGGGTCGAATGAGCAGTTCTTC. Amino acids: CASSSAGGSNEQFF.

The J gene is TRBJ2-7, the V gene TRBV11-3; 7 bases are a match to TRBD2. CDR1 is SGHNT, CDR2 YENEEA, per germline. The CDR3 loop spans 15 amino acids. V lost 2 bases to trimming and J lost 0 bases; unmatched junction nucleotides: 4. CDR3 loop: CASSLSRDYSYEQYF. CDR3 coding DNA: TGTGCCAGCAGCTTAAGTCGGGACTACTCCTACGAGCAGTACTTC.

This chain uses TRBV7-2 with TRBJ2-3; D unresolved. The length of the CDR3 is 15 residues. Germline CDR1 SGHTA, CDR2 FQGNSA. V shed 4 bases and J shed 2 bases, with 13 bases lying between them. In DNA, the CDR3 is TGTGCCAGCAGCTCAGAAATCGGGTACACAGATACGCAGTATTTT. Its protein is CASSSEIGYTDTQYF.

Comment on this clone: This is likely a read error, given that the CDR3 carries no conserved phenylalanine or tryptophan at its end. The rearrangement links TRBV6-4 to TRBJ2-2; the D is unclear. Deletions cut 3 bases from V and 2 bases from J, with 7 bases between. Per germline, CDR1 MRHNA and CDR2 SNTAGT. This CDR3 comprises 14 residues. The CDR3 is CASSEGGNTGELFL. The CDR3, as DNA: TGTGCCAGCAGTGAAGGCGGAAACACCGGGGAGCTGTTTTTA.

The chain joins TRBV11-3 to TRBJ2-4, with D possibly matching TRBD2 (6 bases). There are 14 residues in the CDR3. CDR1 is SGHNT, CDR2 YENEEA, per germline. V lost 5 bases and J lost 1, with 9 bases in between. CDR3 region: CASSTGVAKNIQYF. In DNA, the CDR3 is TGTGCCAGCAGCACGGGGGTGGCCAAAAACATTCAGTACTTC.

This clone was counted a few times. The V and J genes are TRBV19 and TRBJ2-1, with TRBD2 matching over 8 bases. V shed 2 bases and J 5 bases; nucleotides not matched to a gene: 5. The germline CDR1 and CDR2 sequences are LNHDA and SQIVND (reference sequence). This CDR3 has 15 residues. CDR3 in amino acids: CASSIQRLANNEQFF. The CDR3 DNA follows: TGTGCCAGTAGTATACAGAGACTAGCGAACAATGAGCAGTTCTTC.